This TCR beta chain was documented in a study of CD8 T cells in ankylosing spondylitis. The CDR3 sequence is 15 residues long. Trimming left V 5 bases short and J 6 bases short, with 17 bases between. Germline CDR1 SGDLS, CDR2 YYNGEE. Study-wide points: A number of the motif variants had already been described in reactive arthritis synovial fluid and blood. Ankylosing spondylitis blood appeared to be characterized by a TCR beta motif of 8 or 9 highly homologous variants.

Concerning this clonotype itself: The antigen remains undetermined.

TCRdb redid the calling of the 5' RACE reads with MiXCR, one entry per CDR3 protein. The repertoire holds approximately 140,000 distinct CDR3 sequences, with 9.3% as singletons. The material sequenced was blood, either unsorted or a sorted T cell fraction (not recorded which). This sequence joins TRBV9 and TRBJ2-2; the D gene is possibly TRBD2 (5 bases). This clonotype was sampled from a male donor with ankylosing spondylitis or in good health (not recorded which). CDR3 nucleotide sequence: TGTGCCAGCAGAGAGGGTTGGGGTGAGCCCGGGGAGCTGTTTTTT. Amino acid sequence: CASREGWGEPGELFF.